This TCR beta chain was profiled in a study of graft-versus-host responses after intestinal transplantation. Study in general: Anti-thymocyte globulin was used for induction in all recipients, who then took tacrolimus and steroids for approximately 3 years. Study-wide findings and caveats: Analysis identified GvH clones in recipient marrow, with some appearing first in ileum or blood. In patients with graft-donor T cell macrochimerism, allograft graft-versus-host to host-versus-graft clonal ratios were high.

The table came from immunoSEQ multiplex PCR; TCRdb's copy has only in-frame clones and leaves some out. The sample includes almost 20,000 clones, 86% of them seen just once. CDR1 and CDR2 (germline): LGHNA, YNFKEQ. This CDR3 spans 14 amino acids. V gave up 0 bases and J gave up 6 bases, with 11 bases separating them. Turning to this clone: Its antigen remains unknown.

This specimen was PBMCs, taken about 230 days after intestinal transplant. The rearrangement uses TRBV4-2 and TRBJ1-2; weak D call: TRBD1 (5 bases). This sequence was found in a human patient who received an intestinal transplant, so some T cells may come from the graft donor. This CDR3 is CASSQDQGSDGYTF. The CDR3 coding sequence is TGTGCCAGCAGCCAAGATCAGGGCTCGGATGGCTACACCTTC.